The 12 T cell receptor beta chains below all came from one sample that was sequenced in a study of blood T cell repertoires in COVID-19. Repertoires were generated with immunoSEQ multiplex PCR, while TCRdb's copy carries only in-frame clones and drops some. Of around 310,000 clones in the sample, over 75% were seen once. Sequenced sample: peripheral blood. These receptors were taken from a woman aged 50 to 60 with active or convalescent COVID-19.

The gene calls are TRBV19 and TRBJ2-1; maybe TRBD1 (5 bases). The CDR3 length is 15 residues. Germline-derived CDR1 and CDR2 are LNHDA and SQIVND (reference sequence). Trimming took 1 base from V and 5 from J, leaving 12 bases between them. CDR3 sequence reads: CASSIVQTVNNEQFF. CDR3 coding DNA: TGTGCCAGTAGTATAGTGCAGACAGTAAACAATGAGCAGTTCTTC.

Here the CDR3 reads CATRLRGGGDTQYF. DNA for the CDR3: TGCGCCACCCGTCTCCGCGGGGGGGGAGATACGCAGTATTTT. The rearrangement joins TRBV4-1 to TRBJ2-3, with TRBD2 matching 9 bases. Trimming cost V 10 bases and J 5 bases; bases outside gene matches: 10. Germline V gene data show CDR1 as MGHRA and CDR2 as YSYEKL. The CDR3 spans 14 residues.

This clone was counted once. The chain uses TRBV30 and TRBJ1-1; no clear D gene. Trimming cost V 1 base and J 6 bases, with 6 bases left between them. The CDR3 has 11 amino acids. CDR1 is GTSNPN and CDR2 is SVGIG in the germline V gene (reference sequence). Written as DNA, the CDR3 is TGTGCCTGGAGTGGAGGGTCTGAAGCTTTCTTT. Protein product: CAWSGGSEAFF.

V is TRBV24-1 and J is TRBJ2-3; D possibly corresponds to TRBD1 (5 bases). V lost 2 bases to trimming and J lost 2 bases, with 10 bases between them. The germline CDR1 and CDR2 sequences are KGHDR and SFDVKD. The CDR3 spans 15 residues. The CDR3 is CATSDSTAYTDTQYF. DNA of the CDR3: TGTGCCACCAGTGATTCGACAGCCTACACAGATACGCAGTATTTT.

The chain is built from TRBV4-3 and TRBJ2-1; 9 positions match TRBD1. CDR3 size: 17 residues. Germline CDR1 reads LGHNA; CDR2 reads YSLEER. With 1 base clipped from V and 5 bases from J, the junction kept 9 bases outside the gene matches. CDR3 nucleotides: TGCGCCAGCAGCCAAGGTTTCGTGGGACAGGGCGACAATGAGCAGTTCTTC. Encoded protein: CASSQGFVGQGDNEQFF.

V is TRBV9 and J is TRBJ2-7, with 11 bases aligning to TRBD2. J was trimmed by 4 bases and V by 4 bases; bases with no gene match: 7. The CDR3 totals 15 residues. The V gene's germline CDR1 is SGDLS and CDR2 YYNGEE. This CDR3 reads CASSPSGTSGYEQYF. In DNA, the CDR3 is TGTGCCAGCAGCCCTTCCGGGACTAGCGGTTACGAGCAGTACTTC.

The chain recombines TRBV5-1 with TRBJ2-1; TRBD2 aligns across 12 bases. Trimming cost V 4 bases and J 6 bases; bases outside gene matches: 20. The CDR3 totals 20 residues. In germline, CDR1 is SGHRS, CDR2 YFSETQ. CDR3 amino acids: CASSDRPGGTLAGGFNEQFF. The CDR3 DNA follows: TGCGCCAGCAGCGACCGCCCCGGGGGTACACTAGCGGGAGGTTTCAATGAGCAGTTCTTC.

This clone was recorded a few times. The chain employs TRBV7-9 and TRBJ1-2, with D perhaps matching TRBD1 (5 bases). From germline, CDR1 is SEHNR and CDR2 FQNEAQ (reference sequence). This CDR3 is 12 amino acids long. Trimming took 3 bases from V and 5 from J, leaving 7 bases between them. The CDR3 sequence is CASSLSGYGYTF. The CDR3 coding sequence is TGTGCCAGCAGCTTGTCAGGGTATGGCTACACCTTC.

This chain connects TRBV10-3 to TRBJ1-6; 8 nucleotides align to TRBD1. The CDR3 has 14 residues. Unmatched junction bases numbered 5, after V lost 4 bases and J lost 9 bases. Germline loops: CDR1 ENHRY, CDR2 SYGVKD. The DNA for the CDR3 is TGTGCCATCAGTGTAGACAGGGGAGGTTCACCCCTCCACTTT. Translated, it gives CAISVDRGGSPLHF.

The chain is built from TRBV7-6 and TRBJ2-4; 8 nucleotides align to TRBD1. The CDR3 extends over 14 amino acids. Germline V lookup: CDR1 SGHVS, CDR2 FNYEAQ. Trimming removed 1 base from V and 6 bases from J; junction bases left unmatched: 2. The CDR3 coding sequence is TGTGCCAGCAGCTTAGAAGGGACAGGAAACATTCAGTACTTC. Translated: CASSLEGTGNIQYF.

CDR3 in amino acids: CASSGLTGKGRAFF. The CDR3 DNA sequence: TGTGCCAGCAGCGGATTAACAGGGAAGGGTAGGGCTTTCTTT. This rearrangement joins TRBV9 to TRBJ1-1, with D possibly TRBD1 on 6 matching bases. CDR3 length equals 14 residues. The germline V gene has CDR1 SGDLS and CDR2 YYNGEE. V lost 3 bases and J 11 bases, leaving 20 bases between the germline ends.

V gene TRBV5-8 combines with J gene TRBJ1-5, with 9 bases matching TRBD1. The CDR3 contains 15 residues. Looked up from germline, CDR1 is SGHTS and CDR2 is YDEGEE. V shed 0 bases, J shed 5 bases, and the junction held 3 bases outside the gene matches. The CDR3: CASSLATGGYQPQHF. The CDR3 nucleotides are TGTGCCAGCAGCTTGGCGACAGGGGGGTATCAGCCCCAGCATTTT. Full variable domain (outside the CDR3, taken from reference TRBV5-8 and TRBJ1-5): EAGVTQSPTHLIKTRGQQATLRCSPISGHTSVYWYQQALGLGLQFLLWYDEGEERNRGNFPPRFSGRQFPNYSSELNVNALELEDSALYLCASSLATGGYQPQHFGDGTRLSIL.